This T cell receptor (beta chain) emerged from a study of cytomegalovirus exposure and HLA in healthy donors (dated by TCRdb to about 2017). Context from the whole study: In an earlier analysis of roughly 590 of the donors, roughly 300 Gb of sequence data and about 110 million unique TCR beta sequences from about 179 million T cells were reported. Roughly 300 gigabases of sequencing data and roughly 81 million unique TCR sequences made up an early release that covered 500 to 700 HLA-typed donors. Of the roughly 400 genotyped donors, around 81% fell in the genetic ancestry cluster associated with self-reported Caucasian donors. The study aimed to test whether cataloging public T cell receptors could reveal signatures of past pathogen exposure. The T cell repertoires of 666 subjects were profiled by immunosequencing and related to cytomegalovirus serostatus. In addition to the first cohort of 666 subjects, a separate validation cohort of under 150 different subjects was used. High-throughput TCR immunosequencing, statistical association of individual TCRs with disease status, and machine learning were combined to predict cytomegalovirus infection status. To study patterns of TCR occurrence, a later analysis re-analyzed previously published TCR beta repertoires from hundreds of donors and added high-resolution HLA genotyping. Rather than drawing on any new phenotypic data, the later analysis identified candidate immune exposures from TCR beta sequences and the way those sequences occurred across donors. An earlier analysis of about 620 of the donors applied high-throughput TCR beta sequencing to assess whether each TCR beta V gene segment acted as functional or pseudogenic. Donor age, sex, ethnicity and CMV serostatus were collected together with the repertoire data. A later genetic analysis used genome-wide SNP genotypes for about 65% of the roughly 700 donors, treating that subset as a discovery cohort. Every repertoire in the discovery cohort had been generated on one and the same sequencing platform. Class I and class II HLA loci were covered by the typing at four-digit resolution. Typing coverage differed by locus: A, B, C, DRB1 and DQB1 were typed in roughly 620-630 donors, DQA1 in around 500, DPA1 in 600 to 610, and DPB1 in just under 490. Because of strong linkage in the cohort, 5 or 6 DR-DQ haplotypes were treated as single units for association and clustering. Across some 400 genotyped donors of the cohort, an average of 235,054 unique TCR beta nucleotide sequences per donor were sequenced, and roughly a sixth of those sequences were non-productive.

In the case of this clone: Its antigen is still unknown. Per-nucleotide qualities are absent, and no much larger clonotype sits a single base away.

The cohort comprised more than 550 healthy bone marrow donors. All cohort members were sampled while nominally healthy, although unrecorded immune exposures were likely present. The donor was CMV seropositive and was included in the group of approximately 300 seropositive cohort members. Every donor gave a peripheral blood sample, and the peripheral blood mononuclear cells from that sample were used for TCR beta sequencing. Genomic DNA extraction from the blood cell samples was performed with the Qiagen DNeasy Blood Extraction Kit. The CDR3 runs 18 residues from the cysteine to the phenylalanine. Here the CDR3 DNA is all that survives: 54 bases in frame from base 1. V is pared back by 2 bases and J by 4 bases, with 24 bases lying between the germline termini. CDR1 and CDR2 were assigned from the germline V gene as MNHNS and SASEGT. Receptor libraries were prepared by the immunoSEQ multiplex PCR assay. A mixture of 60 forward primers for TCR Vbeta segments and 13 reverse primers for TCR Jbeta segments was used in the multiplex PCR. Amplification of the CDR3 region of rearranged TCR beta genes was performed with a multiplex PCR assay on genomic DNA. Amplified TCR beta libraries were sequenced as 87-base-pair reads on the Illumina HiSeq System. Under the source paper's analysis protocol: Across the 670 or so repertoires, a later analysis counted around 80 million unique TCR beta chains, around 11 million of which were shared by at least two donors. Raw reads were error-corrected and collapsed into unique sequences with a nearest-neighbor algorithm that merged closely related sequences to remove PCR and sequencing errors. Alignment of CDR3 sequences to IMGT reference sequences was used to assign V, D and J gene segments. Each retained sequence needed at least a six-nucleotide match to both a V gene segment and a J gene segment. A rearrangement was called productive if the CDR3 had no stop codons and remained in frame with V and J, and every other rearrangement was called non-productive. Following IMGT convention, CDR3 was defined as the stretch from the second conserved V-encoded cysteine up to the conserved J-encoded phenylalanine. The earlier analysis of some 540 of the donors excluded any sequence lacking an unambiguous match to a single V gene segment. In an earlier analysis of a few hundred of the donors, V segments were called functional above 56.7% productive rearrangements and were called segregating when the between-donor standard deviation exceeded 5%. A statistical classification framework was built to diagnose cytomegalovirus status from the catalog of TCR beta chain sequences. A later analysis assigned V and J genes by comparing TCR nucleotide sequences with IMGT/GENE-DB human TR gene sequences. In a later analysis, CDR3 sequences and most-parsimonious VDJ recombination scenarios were assigned using the TCRdist pipeline. A later analysis defined each TCR beta chain by its CDR3 amino acid sequence plus V-gene family, and excluded reads lacking a unique V-gene family. A later analysis removed 600 or so highly shared, low-generation-probability nucleotide sequences to deal with suspected cross-contamination and a sequencing artifact. A later analysis calculated a clonal expansion index for each public chain from normalized within-repertoire ranks of inferred template counts. Generation probabilities in a later analysis came from a VDJ recombination model fitted to out-of-frame rearrangements, and those results were checked against IGoR. Hypergeometric tests were used in a later analysis to score TCR-TCR, TCR-HLA and TCR-CMV co-occurrence, with a repertoire-size bias correction applied to the TCR pairs. A later analysis estimated false discovery rates by permuting HLA or CMV assignments 20 times. In a later analysis, co-occurring TCRs were grouped with DBSCAN, and TCRdist sequence similarity was added when clustering was performed within HLA-allele-positive subsets. For co-occurrence clustering, repertoires with fewer than 30,000 or more than 120,000 public chains were excluded, along with about five repertoires with anomalous nucleotide sharing. TCRdb took over this immuneACCESS table, retaining in-frame rearrangements with V and J assigned. Such tables are incomplete; in checked studies, under half of the missing clones stem from an unresolved V gene, and the remainder is unexplained. V and J calls and clone size are those listed in that table; D and trimming were worked out from the DNA. This sample lists over 150,000 clones; around 83% were detected once. Roughly 1.2% of the sample comes from the top ten.

Broad study findings and their caveats: According to a later analysis, parvovirus B19, influenza, CMV and Epstein-Barr virus appeared linked to several top co-occurrence clusters. A total of 150 to 200 TCR beta chains were listed by the study as associated with cytomegalovirus. Assigning TCR associations to individual alleles was difficult when HLA alleles, especially DR and DQ, strongly co-occurred. Some IMGT-functional V segments, including TRBV6-2 and TRBV6-3, could not be distinguished by the 87-base-pair reads and were therefore excluded. The sequencing pipeline was judged likely to have produced a cluster of highly shared sequence variants as a technical artifact. According to a later genetic analysis, donors in an Asian-associated ancestry cluster had fewer N-insertions in productive TCRs than the roughly 670-donor mean. In an earlier analysis of a few hundred of the donors, most TCR beta V segments were observed in productive rearrangements about 90% or about 30% of the time, broadly matching IMGT annotations. In this cohort, only TCR beta chains were sequenced, and detectable features were limited by the absence of alpha or paired-chain data. At a false discovery rate of 0.05, a later analysis linked 16,951 TCR beta sequences to specific HLA alleles. The presence/absence analyses assumed that sequencing depth was roughly uniform across donors, and that assumption may not be true. Linkage disequilibrium might explain the correlated functional status among segregating V segments, but an unknown experimental factor could not be excluded. CMV serostatus was the only immune exposure information available for the cohort. Because counts were too low, about 18 rarely observed V segments, including chromosome 9 orphons, were left out of the earlier analysis of 587 of the donors. In vitro tests confirmed that three of the cytomegalovirus-associated TCR beta chains recognize cytomegalovirus antigens. Most TCR sequences were seen in very few donors, while some public TCRs were found in many individuals. Because HLA typing was missing for some donors at each locus, association tests included only the typed subset. In a later analysis, HLA-associated TCR beta chains showed more clonal expansion and lower generation probabilities than non-associated chains that were equally common. The authors suggested that the approach could potentially be generalized to other disease states and immunological phenotypes. A further reported finding was that TCR beta sequences accurately predicted the HLA-A and HLA-B alleles for most subjects in the first cohort. An association between a missense DCLRE1C variant and V-gene and J-gene trimming of TCR beta chains was found in a later genetic analysis and replicated in an independent cohort. In both the original and validation cohorts, the classifier was reported to diagnose cytomegalovirus status with high specificity and sensitivity. According to a later analysis, most CMV-associated TCR beta chains appeared to be HLA-restricted, and the HLA associations seemed to be driven largely by CMV exposure. In a later analysis, the rate of TCR association differed among HLA loci, with DRB1 alleles having the most associated TCRs and HLA-C alleles having the fewest.

The TCR originated in a girl aged 2 to 10 in good health and CMV-seropositive. The chain links TRBV6-1 with TRBJ2-7; D gene: possibly TRBD2, on 5 matching bases. Sequencing input: PBMCs. The DNA sequence is TGTGCCAGCAGTGAAAGGTCGTCGGCGAGGGTATCTCCGTACGAGCAGTACTTC. Translation gives CASSERSSARVSPYEQYF.